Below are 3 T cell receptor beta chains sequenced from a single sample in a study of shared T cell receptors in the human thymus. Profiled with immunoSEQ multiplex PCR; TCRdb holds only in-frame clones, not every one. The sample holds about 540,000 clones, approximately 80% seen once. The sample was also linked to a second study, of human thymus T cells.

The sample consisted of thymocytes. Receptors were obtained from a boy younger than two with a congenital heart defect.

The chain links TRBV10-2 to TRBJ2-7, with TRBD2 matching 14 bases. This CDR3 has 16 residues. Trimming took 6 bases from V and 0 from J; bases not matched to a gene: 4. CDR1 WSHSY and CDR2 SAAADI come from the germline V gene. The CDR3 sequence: CASSRLAGGSSYEQYF. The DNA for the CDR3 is TGCGCCAGCAGCCGACTAGCGGGAGGGAGCTCCTACGAGCAGTACTTC.

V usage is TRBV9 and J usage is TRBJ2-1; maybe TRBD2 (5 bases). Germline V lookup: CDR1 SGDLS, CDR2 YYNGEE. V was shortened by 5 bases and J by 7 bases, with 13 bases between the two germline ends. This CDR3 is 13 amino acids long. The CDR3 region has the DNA TGTGCCAGCAGTAACGGACTCATGAATGAGCAGTTCTTC. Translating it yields CASSNGLMNEQFF.

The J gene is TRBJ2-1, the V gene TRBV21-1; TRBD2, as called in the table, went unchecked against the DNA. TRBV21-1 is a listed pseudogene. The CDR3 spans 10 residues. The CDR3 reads CASSTPGEFF. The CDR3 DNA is TGTGCCAGCAGCACGCCGGGGGAGTTCTTC.